Below, 29 T cell receptor beta chains from the same sample are listed, as sequenced in a study of vaccination and CD4 T cells after COVID-19. Regarding treatment: roughly 10-day PBMC culture with coronavirus spike peptide pools or control peptides (ViraFEST assay). Unexposed donor CD4+ T cells predated the COVID-19 pandemic, collected 2011-2018. Sequencing of cultured CD4+ T cell DNA used the Oncomine TCR Beta short-read assay. Extraction of genomic DNA was performed on cultured CD4+ T cells. TCRdb itself ran the PCR reads through MiXCR, one entry per CDR3 protein. Among about 6,900 distinct CDR3 sequences listed, around 35% were seen once. The antigens of these receptors remain unknown. The sample was CD4+ T cells from blood, cultured in vitro. Receptors originate from a human donor in good health.

The V gene is TRBV6-5, the J gene TRBJ2-1; possible D gene TRBD2, 6 bases. In germline, CDR1 is MNHEY, CDR2 SVGAGI. The CDR3 sequence is 14 residues long. The germline V and J ends were trimmed by 2 bases and 5 bases, with 10 bases remaining between them. This CDR3 is CASSYRGGNNEQFF. DNA for the CDR3: TGTGCCAGCAGTTACAGGGGCGGGAACAATGAGCAGTTCTTC.

This clonotype occurred a few times. The chain employs TRBV6-2 or TRBV6-3 and TRBJ2-6; 7 bases align to TRBD2. With 4 bases clipped from V and 9 bases from J, the junction kept 6 bases outside the gene matches. Germline V gives CDR1 MNHEY, CDR2 SVGEGT. The CDR3 runs to 14 residues. Here the CDR3 DNA reads TGTGCCAGCAGTTTCGGCGGGAGTAGCAACGTCCTGACTTTC. It is translated as CASSFGGSSNVLTF.

V gene TRBV7-2 combines with J gene TRBJ2-1; 12 nucleotides match TRBD2. Unmatched junction bases numbered 6, after V lost 3 bases and J lost 0 bases. The CDR3 runs to 18 residues. CDR1 and CDR2 from the germline V gene are SGHTA and FQGNSA. The CDR3 region has the DNA TGTGCCAGCAGCTTCCCTACTAGCGGGAGGAGCTCCTACAATGAGCAGTTCTTC. As protein: CASSFPTSGRSSYNEQFF.

The chain recombines TRBV5-6 with TRBJ1-5; D ambiguous. Trimming removed 4 bases at V and 8 bases at J, with 13 bases between. This CDR3 region has 13 residues. Germline CDR1 SGHDT, CDR2 YYEEEE. The CDR3 loop is CASSPKGREPQHF. The CDR3 bases are TGTGCCAGCAGCCCAAAAGGACGGGAGCCCCAGCATTTT.

V usage is TRBV6-1 and J usage is TRBJ2-5; D is ambiguous. CDR1 MNHNS and CDR2 SASEGT come from the germline V gene. The ends were cut back, 6 bases at V and 5 bases at J, with 16 bases in the middle. The CDR3 runs to 14 residues. The CDR3 bases are TGTGCCAGCAGCCAATCCTTGACTGGGGAGACCCAGTACTTC. Its translation is CASSQSLTGETQYF.

V and J are TRBV20-1 and TRBJ1-2, with TRBD1 as a possible D gene (5 bases). V was pared by 1 base and J by 7 bases, with 13 bases between. The CDR3 length is 13 residues. Per the germline V gene, CDR1 is DFQATT and CDR2 is SNEGSKA (reference sequence). This chain's CDR3 is CSARVGGGFGYTF. Here the CDR3 DNA reads TGCAGTGCTAGAGTCGGGGGGGGTTTTGGCTACACCTTC.

J is TRBJ2-3 and V is TRBV9; the match to TRBD2 covers 8 bases. Unmatched junction bases numbered 16, after V lost 4 bases and J lost 6 bases. The CDR3 is made up of 17 amino acids. The germline V gene has CDR1 SGDLS and CDR2 YYNGEE. This chain's CDR3 is CASSLGLAVSSADTQYF. CDR3 coding DNA: TGTGCCAGCAGCCTCGGACTAGCTGTTTCCTCCGCCGATACGCAGTATTTT.

The V and J genes are TRBV20-1 and TRBJ1-5; possibly TRBD1 for D (5 bases). CDR3 size: 14 residues. The V end was cut by 0 bases, the J end by 6 bases, with 12 bases between. Germline values: CDR1 DFQATT, CDR2 SNEGSKA (reference sequence). CDR3 region: CSARDNQGGQPQHF. CDR3 nucleotides: TGCAGTGCTAGAGATAACCAGGGAGGTCAGCCCCAGCATTTT.

In this sample, this clonotype turned up once. V and J are TRBV7-3 and TRBJ2-1; tentative D call: TRBD1 (6 bases). The CDR3 length is 13 residues. V gave up 5 bases and J gave up 6 bases, with 11 bases separating them. From germline, CDR1 is SGHTA and CDR2 FQGTGA. The CDR3 region is CASSLGAGNEQFF. CDR3 in DNA: TGTGCCAGCAGCCTGGGGGCGGGCAATGAGCAGTTCTTC.

A few counts support this clonotype. V and J are TRBV6-2 or TRBV6-3 and TRBJ2-5; D may correspond to TRBD1 or TRBD2 (5 bases each). The length of the CDR3 is 16 residues. The V end was cut by 7 bases, the J end by 2 bases, with 20 bases between. CDR1 and CDR2 from the germline V gene are MNHEY and SVGEGT. The CDR3, as DNA: TGTGCCAGCACTCAGGGACGGTGGGGGATTCAAGAGACCCAGTACTTC. It encodes CASTQGRWGIQETQYF.

The chain recombines TRBV5-1 with TRBJ1-1; D is uncertain. The CDR3 loop spans 14 amino acids. The germline V gene encodes CDR1 SGHRS and CDR2 YFSETQ. Trimming removed 3 bases at V and 1 base at J, with 10 bases between. Here the CDR3 reads CASSSPPGNTEAFF. CDR3 bases: TGCGCCAGCAGCTCCCCCCCGGGGAACACTGAAGCTTTCTTT.

CDR3 in amino acids: CASRVDRVGTDTQYF. CDR3 in DNA: TGTGCCAGCAGGGTGGACAGGGTGGGCACAGATACGCAGTATTTT. This chain joins TRBV6-1 and TRBJ2-3, with 8 positions matching TRBD1. This CDR3 region has 15 residues. Trimming at V came to 6 bases and at J to 1 base, leaving 6 bases not matched to a gene. Per the germline V gene, CDR1 is MNHNS and CDR2 is SASEGT.

This clonotype turned up a few times. The genes are TRBV28 and TRBJ1-1, with a possible D match to TRBD1 (5 bases). Germline CDR1 MDHEN, CDR2 SYDVKM. Trimming took 1 base from V and 7 from J, leaving 7 bases between them. This CDR3 comprises 12 residues. CDR3 region: CASSLLGGEAFF. The CDR3 nucleotides read TGTGCCAGCAGTTTATTGGGGGGTGAAGCTTTCTTT.

V gene TRBV6-1 combines with J gene TRBJ2-3; D may correspond to TRBD1 or TRBD2 (5 bases each). The CDR3 totals 15 residues. Trimming removed 5 bases from V and 6 bases from J, with 18 bases in between. In germline, CDR1 is MNHNS, CDR2 SASEGT. The CDR3 coding sequence is TGTGCCAGCAGTCTCTCCGAGATATGGGGGGATACGCAGTATTTT. It translates to CASSLSEIWGDTQYF.

The V gene is TRBV10-3, the J gene TRBJ2-2, with D unclear. V was pared by 6 bases and J by 5 bases, with 10 bases between. Looked up from germline, CDR1 is ENHRY and CDR2 is SYGVKD. The CDR3 totals 13 residues. The CDR3 nucleotides read TGTGCCATCAGGCCTATAGATACCGGGGAGCTGTTTTTT. This codes for CAIRPIDTGELFF.

The chain uses TRBV20-1 and TRBJ2-2, with unresolved D. This CDR3 has 16 amino acids. Germline CDR1 is DFQATT and CDR2 is SNEGSKA (reference sequence). The V end lost 2 bases, the J end lost 0 bases, and 13 bases lay between the germline ends. The CDR3 sequence is CSARMAGVPNTGELFF. Here the CDR3 DNA reads TGCAGTGCTAGAATGGCAGGCGTACCGAACACCGGGGAGCTGTTTTTT.

The V call is TRBV4-1, the J call TRBJ2-7; 9 bases align to TRBD2. This CDR3 has 16 residues. CDR1 MGHRA and CDR2 YSYEKL come from the germline V gene. J gave up 0 bases and V 1 base, and 4 bases lay outside the gene matches. CDR3 region: CASSQGRAGGSYEQYF. The CDR3 region has the DNA TGCGCCAGCAGCCAAGGTCGAGCGGGGGGCTCCTACGAGCAGTACTTC.

The genes are TRBV11-1 and TRBJ1-5, with unresolved D. This CDR3 spans 12 amino acids. V lost 1 base and J 9 bases, leaving 7 bases between the germline ends. CDR1 is SGHAT, CDR2 FQDESV, per germline (reference sequence). In nucleotides, the CDR3 is TGTGCCAGCAGCTTAGAGGGAGGGCCCCAGCATTTT. Translated: CASSLEGGPQHF.

The rearrangement joins TRBV11-1 to TRBJ1-4; a weak D match, TRBD1 (5 bases). CDR3 size: 14 residues. Germline CDR1 is SGHAT and CDR2 is FQDESV (reference sequence). V was shortened by 4 bases and J by 7 bases, with 13 bases between the two germline ends. DNA of the CDR3: TGTGCCAGCAGCTCGAACTGGGGGACTGAAAAACTGTTTTTT. It codes for CASSSNWGTEKLFF.

This clonotype came up a few times. The chain is built from TRBV20-1 and TRBJ2-1; no firm D call. Germline CDR1 and CDR2: DFQATT and SNEGSKA (reference sequence). V gave up 0 bases and J gave up 1 base, with 10 bases separating them. The CDR3 covers 15 residues. This chain's CDR3 is CSARDLAASYNEQFF. As DNA, the CDR3 is TGCAGTGCTAGAGATTTGGCGGCTTCCTACAATGAGCAGTTCTTC.

The chain recombines TRBV7-3 with TRBJ1-5, with 8 bases aligning to TRBD1. Germline V CDR1 and CDR2: SGHTA, FQGTGA. The CDR3 loop spans 15 amino acids. Trimming took 5 bases from V and 4 from J; bases not matched to a gene: 7. The CDR3, as DNA: TGTGCCAGCAGCGCCCAGACAGGGGATAATCAGCCCCAGCATTTT. Translation gives CASSAQTGDNQPQHF. Full variable domain (missing parts from reference TRBV7-3 and TRBJ1-5): GAGVSQTPSNKVTEKGKYVELRCDPISGHTALYWYRQSLGQGPEFLIYFQGTGAADDSGLPNDRFFAVRPEGSVSTLKIQRTERGDSAVYLCASSAQTGDNQPQHFGDGTRLSIL.

V usage is TRBV29-1 and J usage is TRBJ2-1; perhaps TRBD2 as D (5 bases). Germline V gives CDR1 SQVTM, CDR2 ANQGSEA. This CDR3 has 15 amino acids. Trimming left V 5 bases short and J 7 bases short, with 21 bases between. In DNA form, the CDR3 reads TGCAGCGTTCACACTAGGGCGGCCGGCAGGAATGAGCAGTTCTTC. Translated, it gives CSVHTRAAGRNEQFF.

This clonotype was counted only a few times. Here the CDR3 reads CATTTGGDYGYTF. For the CDR3, the DNA is TGTGCCACTACGACAGGGGGCGACTATGGCTACACCTTC. This rearrangement joins TRBV10-3 to TRBJ1-2; 10 nucleotides agree with TRBD1. The J segment lost 3 bases and the V segment lost 10 bases, leaving 5 bases of the junction unmatched. The CDR3 sequence is 13 residues long. Germline CDR1 ENHRY, CDR2 SYGVKD.

V is TRBV6-2 or TRBV6-3 and J is TRBJ1-2; D gene ambiguous. V lost 7 bases, J lost 7 bases, and 16 bases lay in between. CDR1 and CDR2 from the germline V gene are MNHEY and SVGEGT. CDR3 size: 13 residues. CDR3 coding DNA: TGTGCCAGCAACCCCGGCCTATCAGGTGGCTACACCTTC. This codes for CASNPGLSGGYTF.

V usage is TRBV7-2 and J usage is TRBJ1-4; 7 positions agree with TRBD1. Trimming at V came to 3 bases and at J to 7 bases, leaving 2 bases not matched to a gene. The CDR3 contains 13 residues. Germline assignment: CDR1 SGHTA and CDR2 FQGNSA. The CDR3 DNA sequence: TGTGCCAGCAGCTTTGACAGGGCTGAAAAACTGTTTTTT. This codes for CASSFDRAEKLFF.

V is TRBV7-3 and J is TRBJ2-1; D might be TRBD2 (7 bases). V shed 5 bases and J shed 4 bases, with 18 bases lying between them. CDR3 size: 16 residues. The V gene's germline CDR1 is SGHTA and CDR2 FQGTGA. CDR3 region: CASSPRGGAGYNEQFF. The DNA of the CDR3 is TGTGCCAGCAGCCCGCGAGGGGGGGCGGGGTACAATGAGCAGTTCTTC.

This clonotype showed up just a few times. V is TRBV28 and J is TRBJ2-1; no reliable D call. V lost 6 bases, J lost 4 bases, and 10 bases lay in between. Germline V gene sequence: CDR1 MDHEN, CDR2 SYDVKM. This CDR3 contains 13 residues. The CDR3 is CASRLDGYNEQFF. As DNA, the CDR3 is TGTGCCAGCAGGCTGGACGGTTACAATGAGCAGTTCTTC.

This clonotype was found a few times. The chain links TRBV7-2 to TRBJ2-2, with 9 bases matching TRBD2. J lost 4 bases, V lost 3 bases, and 3 bases had no gene match. Germline-derived CDR1 and CDR2 are SGHTA and FQGNSA. The length of the CDR3 is 15 residues. The CDR3 protein is CASSFPLAGTGELFF. CDR3 sequence (DNA): TGTGCCAGCAGCTTTCCACTAGCGGGCACCGGGGAGCTGTTTTTT.

The V and J genes are TRBV12-3 or TRBV12-4 and TRBJ2-3, with D unclear. V lost 3 bases and J lost 0, with 7 bases in between. This CDR3 is 14 amino acids long. CDR3 DNA sequence: TGTGCCAGCAGTTTTGGCCAAAGCACAGATACGCAGTATTTT. Protein sequence: CASSFGQSTDTQYF.